The 25 T cell receptor beta chains reported below all come from one sample, sequenced in a study of control samples from healthy donors and cancer patients. Assay: immunoSEQ multiplex PCR; the TCRdb copy retains only in-frame clones and omits some. The data show under 100,000 clones, about 88% seen once. Sequencing was carried out using blood. These receptors originate from a woman in her 70s in good health.

The chain links TRBV19 to TRBJ2-2; the D gene is possibly TRBD1 (5 bases). From germline, CDR1 is LNHDA and CDR2 SQIVND (reference sequence). V was clipped by 3 bases and J by 1 base, with 12 bases between them. CDR3 length equals 16 residues. The CDR3, as DNA: TGTGCCAGTAGTATCTCCCTTACAGGGAACACCGGGGAGCTGTTTTTT. The encoded protein is CASSISLTGNTGELFF.

The CDR3, as DNA: TGTGCCAGCAGAGGCGACAGGGGAAGAACAGATACGCAGTATTTT. Its translation is CASRGDRGRTDTQYF. The rearrangement links TRBV5-6 to TRBJ2-3, with 8 nucleotides matching TRBD1. Trimming at V came to 5 bases and at J to 3 bases, leaving 8 bases not matched to a gene. This CDR3 has 15 residues. CDR1 and CDR2 (germline): SGHDT, YYEEEE.

The chain employs TRBV7-3 and TRBJ1-3; no clear D. In germline, CDR1 is SGHTA, CDR2 FQGTGA. This CDR3 region has 17 residues. The ends were cut back, 3 bases at V and 0 bases at J, with 15 bases in the middle. CDR3: CASSFGSYINSGNTIYF. The CDR3 bases are TGTGCCAGCAGCTTCGGCAGCTACATTAACTCTGGAAACACCATATATTTT.

This chain connects TRBV5-1 to TRBJ2-2, with 12 bases aligning to TRBD2. Trimming at V came to 4 bases and at J to 4 bases, leaving 5 bases not matched to a gene. Germline V gene data show CDR1 as SGHRS and CDR2 as YFSETQ. The CDR3 has 16 amino acids. CDR3 loop: CASSATLAGGTGELFF. The CDR3 nucleotides are TGCGCCAGCAGCGCCACACTAGCGGGGGGCACCGGGGAGCTGTTTTTT.

J is TRBJ1-1 and V is TRBV2, with D perhaps matching TRBD1 (5 bases). CDR1 SNHLY and CDR2 FYNNEI come from the germline V gene. Trimming removed 5 bases at V and 10 bases at J, with 20 bases between. This CDR3 has 14 residues. CDR3 amino acids: CASSSEKGQVGAFF. The CDR3 region has the DNA TGTGCCAGCAGTTCCGAGAAGGGGCAAGTGGGAGCTTTCTTT.

The genes are TRBV18 and TRBJ1-4; D not certain. The CDR3 loop spans 12 amino acids. Germline lookup yields CDR1 KGHSH and CDR2 LQKENI. The V end was cut by 2 bases, the J end by 5 bases, with 3 bases between. The chain's CDR3 is CASSPVNEKLFF. The CDR3 DNA sequence: TGTGCCAGCTCACCAGTGAATGAAAAACTGTTTTTT.

The rearrangement links TRBV5-1 to TRBJ1-1; 7 bases line up with TRBD1. Germline V CDR1 and CDR2: SGHRS, YFSETQ. The CDR3 consists of 14 residues. V lost 4 bases to trimming and J lost 1 base; unmatched junction nucleotides: 4. CDR3 sequence (DNA): TGCGCCAGCAGCATGACAGGGAGGAACACTGAAGCTTTCTTT. It codes for CASSMTGRNTEAFF.

The chain employs TRBV19 and TRBJ2-5; 7 bases are a match to TRBD2. The CDR3 spans 17 residues. Looked up from germline, CDR1 is LNHDA and CDR2 is SQIVND (reference sequence). The junction had 15 bases not matched to a gene; V was cut back by 3 bases and J by 5 bases. The CDR3 is CASSIVMVREGRETQYF. CDR3 in DNA: TGTGCCAGTAGTATCGTCATGGTGAGGGAGGGGAGGGAGACCCAGTACTTC.

This clone showed up just once. The chain joins TRBV5-1 to TRBJ1-2, with D perhaps matching TRBD1 (6 bases). This CDR3 is 15 amino acids long. V was clipped by 4 bases and J by 2 bases, with 15 bases between them. CDR1 is SGHRS and CDR2 is YFSETQ in the germline V gene. CDR3 protein: CASSLNRAANYGYTF. CDR3 in DNA: TGCGCCAGCAGCCTAAACAGGGCGGCAAACTATGGCTACACCTTC.

This chain uses TRBV27 with TRBJ1-5; D unclear. Germline loops: CDR1 MNHEY, CDR2 SMNVEV (reference sequence). Trimming removed 6 bases from V and 3 bases from J, with 15 bases in between. The CDR3 is 15 amino acids. The CDR3 DNA is TGTGCCAGCAGCCTCGAGGGCAGGTACAATCAGCCCCAGCATTTT. Its protein is CASSLEGRYNQPQHF.

The V call is TRBV10-1, the J call TRBJ2-7; D not certain. V lost 7 bases and J lost 1, with 11 bases in between. The CDR3 covers 13 residues. Per the germline V gene, CDR1 is WNHNN and CDR2 is SYGVQD (reference sequence). CDR3 in amino acids: CASKVASSYEQYF. The DNA for the CDR3 is TGCGCCAGCAAGGTGGCGTCGTCCTACGAGCAGTACTTC.

This rearrangement joins TRBV11-2 to TRBJ2-7; D might be TRBD2 (5 bases). V was pared by 7 bases and J by 7 bases, with 26 bases between. CDR1 is SGHAT and CDR2 is FQNNGV in the germline V gene. This CDR3 contains 16 residues. This CDR3 is CASTRETTARLGEQYF. CDR3 nucleotides: TGTGCCAGCACCCGGGAAACGACGGCCCGCCTTGGGGAGCAGTACTTC.

The V call is TRBV6-1, the J call TRBJ2-3, with 7 nucleotides matching TRBD1. This CDR3 is built from 16 residues. Per germline, CDR1 MNHNS and CDR2 SASEGT. The V segment lost 4 bases and the J segment 1 base; nucleotides outside the gene matches: 8. CDR3 sequence: CASSGDRPSGTDTQYF. The CDR3 nucleotides are TGTGCCAGCAGTGGGGACAGACCCTCTGGCACAGATACGCAGTATTTT.

V and J are TRBV3-1 (or the pseudogene TRBV3-2) and TRBJ2-6, with D tentatively TRBD2 (6 bases). CDR3 length: 19 amino acids. V was cut by 1 base and J by 0 bases, with 16 bases left in between. Per germline, CDR1 LGHDT and CDR2 YNNKEL (reference sequence). CDR3 sequence reads: CASSQVYRWGDSGANVLTF. The CDR3 DNA sequence: TGTGCCAGCAGCCAAGTTTACCGGTGGGGGGACTCTGGGGCCAACGTCCTGACTTTC.

The chain has TRBV5-4 and TRBJ1-1; weak D call: TRBD1 (5 bases). Germline CDR1 reads SGHNT; CDR2 reads YYREEE (reference sequence). Trimming stripped 5 bases from V and 1 base from J, with 9 bases between. The CDR3 contains 13 residues. The CDR3 bases are TGTGCCAGCAGATTCCAGGGGAACACTGAAGCTTTCTTT. Residues: CASRFQGNTEAFF.

This chain uses TRBV4-1 with TRBJ1-1; D remains unclear. This CDR3 has 15 residues. Germline V gives CDR1 MGHRA, CDR2 YSYEKL. Between the trimmed V and J ends, which lost 3 bases and 5 bases, there was a span of 16 bases. CDR3 DNA sequence: TGCGCCAGCAGCCAGTGGGATGGCGGGGATACTGAAGCTTTCTTT. Protein product: CASSQWDGGDTEAFF.

This clone was counted a single time. The CDR3 DNA reads as TGTGCCAGCAACCTACTCAACGGTGTGGAGTATGGCTACACCTTC. Its protein is CASNLLNGVEYGYTF. The V and J genes are TRBV5-8 and TRBJ1-2; D is ambiguous. Germline CDR1 and CDR2: SGHTS and YDEGEE. The CDR3 is made up of 15 amino acids. V lost 6 bases, J lost 5 bases, and 20 bases lay in between.

The rearrangement joins TRBV7-8 to TRBJ2-7, with TRBD2 matching 11 bases. Germline CDR1 and CDR2: SGHVS and FQNEAQ. The CDR3 is 14 residues long. J lost 5 bases, V lost 3 bases, and 3 bases had no gene match. DNA for the CDR3: TGTGCCAGCAGCTTTGGACTAGCGGGCGACGAGCAGTACTTC. Its translation: CASSFGLAGDEQYF.

The chain has TRBV5-5 and TRBJ1-5, with a weak D call TRBD1 (5 bases). This CDR3 has 15 amino acids. Trimming shortened V by 4 bases and J by 5 bases, and 16 bases separated the two germline ends. CDR1 is SGHKS and CDR2 is YYEKEE in the germline V gene (reference sequence). CDR3 in DNA: TGTGCCAGCAGCCCTAGGGTGCAGGGAGATCAGCCCCAGCATTTT. This encodes CASSPRVQGDQPQHF.

The chain uses TRBV4-2 and TRBJ1-1; tentatively, D is TRBD1 (6 bases). The CDR3 runs 18 residues. V was clipped by 1 base and J by 3 bases, with 21 bases between them. From germline, CDR1 is LGHNA and CDR2 YNFKEQ. The CDR3 DNA sequence: TGTGCCAGCAGCCAAGCGGCCGGGTTGCAGGGGTATGACACTGAAGCTTTCTTT. Its translation is CASSQAAGLQGYDTEAFF.

This chain uses TRBV27 with TRBJ2-2; 9 bases are a match to TRBD1. This CDR3 has 16 amino acids. V dropped 6 bases and J dropped 6; count of bases not matched to a gene: 11. CDR1 is MNHEY and CDR2 is SMNVEV in the germline V gene (reference sequence). The CDR3 DNA sequence: TGTGCCAGCAGAAAGAGGGGACAGGGCGTTCCCGGGGAGCTGTTTTTT. Encoded protein: CASRKRGQGVPGELFF.

This chain uses TRBV12-3 or TRBV12-4 with TRBJ1-5; the D is unclear. V gave up 3 bases and J gave up 4 bases, with 7 bases separating them. This CDR3 is built from 13 residues. CDR3 nucleotide sequence: TGTGCCAGCAGTTTCGAGCGTAATCAGCCCCAGCATTTT. This sequence encodes CASSFERNQPQHF.

This clone was found once. The V call is TRBV9, the J call TRBJ2-3, with TRBD2 matching 11 bases. Looked up from germline, CDR1 is SGDLS and CDR2 is YYNGEE. V lost 3 bases, J lost 6 bases, and 6 bases stayed unmatched. There are 15 residues in the CDR3. The CDR3 DNA reads as TGTGCCAGCAGCGCCATAGCGGGGGGGCAGGATACGCAGTATTTT. Its translation: CASSAIAGGQDTQYF.

The chain recombines TRBV6-2 or TRBV6-3 with TRBJ2-6; D ambiguous. This CDR3 contains 16 residues. V shed 6 bases and J shed 3 bases, with 15 bases lying between them. CDR1 is MNHEY, CDR2 SVGEGT, per germline. The CDR3 DNA is TGTGCCAGCAGCGTCTCTGGGCCGGATGGGGCCAACGTCCTGACTTTC. This sequence encodes CASSVSGPDGANVLTF.

The V gene is TRBV6-6, the J gene TRBJ1-1, with TRBD1 identical over 8 bases. Germline V gene sequence: CDR1 MNHNY, CDR2 SVGAGI (reference sequence). After removal of 0 bases from V and 4 bases from J, the junction contained 4 bases not matched to a gene. The CDR3 covers 15 residues. DNA of the CDR3: TGTGCCAGCAGTTACTCACAGGGGGGAGGCACTGAAGCTTTCTTT. Translation gives CASSYSQGGGTEAFF.